The 22 T cell receptor beta chains below were found in one sample sequenced in a study of CD8 T cells in ankylosing spondylitis. One entry per CDR3 protein results from TCRdb running MiXCR on the 5' RACE reads. Of more than 200,000 distinct CDR3 sequences detected, 20% to 30% appear once; the ten largest clones hold roughly 0.67%. Sample: blood, either unsorted or a sorted T cell fraction (not recorded which). The receptors originated from a male donor with ankylosing spondylitis or in good health (not recorded which).

This chain uses TRBV29-1 with TRBJ2-2; D perhaps matches TRBD1 (6 bases). V lost 4 bases, J lost 5 bases, and 14 bases lay in between. The CDR3 covers 14 residues. Germline lookup yields CDR1 SQVTM and CDR2 ANQGSEA. The CDR3 coding sequence is TGCAGCGTTGTGGCAGGGGCGCTAACCGGGGAGCTGTTTTTT. It is translated as CSVVAGALTGELFF.

The genes are TRBV12-3 or TRBV12-4 and TRBJ2-1, with D maybe TRBD2 (6 bases). CDR3 length: 17 residues. The V gene lost 3 bases and the J gene lost 3 bases, with 18 bases spanning the gap. Here the CDR3 DNA reads TGTGCCAGCAGTTTGAGTCGCGGGGCCCCAAACTACAATGAGCAGTTCTTC. Protein sequence: CASSLSRGAPNYNEQFF.

This clonotype came up many times. J is TRBJ2-5 and V is TRBV10-3, with D perhaps matching TRBD1 (5 bases). With 4 bases removed from V and 3 bases from J, the gap between germline ends came to 9 bases. CDR1 ENHRY and CDR2 SYGVKD come from the germline V gene. This CDR3 spans 13 amino acids. Here the CDR3 DNA reads TGTGCCATCAGTGTAACGGACAAAGAGACCCAGTACTTC. This translates into CAISVTDKETQYF.

This clonotype was seen many times. This sequence joins TRBV12-3 or TRBV12-4 and TRBJ1-5; D is undetermined. CDR3 length: 13 residues. The germline V and J ends were trimmed by 0 bases and 6 bases, with 6 bases remaining between them. The CDR3 nucleotides read TGTGCCAGCAGTTTAGCTGAGGGTCAGCCCCAGCATTTT. It yields the protein CASSLAEGQPQHF.

This clonotype was picked up one time. The rearrangement uses TRBV6-1 and TRBJ2-1; D is ambiguous. The CDR3 sequence is 13 residues long. The germline gives CDR1 MNHNS, CDR2 SASEGT. The V end was cut by 6 bases, the J end by 3 bases, with 9 bases between. As DNA, the CDR3 is TGTGCCAGCAGCATCGCGTTCTACAATGAGCAGTTCTTC. Translated: CASSIAFYNEQFF.

This clonotype was recorded a few times. V is TRBV20-1 and J is TRBJ1-5, with D unresolved. CDR1 is DFQATT and CDR2 is SNEGSKA in the germline V gene (reference sequence). This CDR3 comprises 12 residues. V was clipped by 4 bases and J by 2 bases, with 6 bases between them. The CDR3 here is CSAKTGNQPQHF. CDR3 bases: TGCAGTGCTAAAACTGGCAATCAGCCCCAGCATTTT.

The V and J genes are TRBV6-2 or TRBV6-3 and TRBJ2-7, with 9 bases aligning to TRBD2. The CDR3 spans 14 residues. V shed 7 bases, J shed 4 bases, and the junction held 8 bases outside the gene matches. CDR1 is MNHEY and CDR2 is SVGEGT in the germline V gene. CDR3 loop: CASKGDSGSYEQYF. In DNA, the CDR3 is TGTGCCAGCAAAGGGGATAGCGGGAGTTACGAGCAGTACTTC.

The chain combines TRBV20-1 with TRBJ2-5; 7 bases match TRBD2. CDR3 length: 12 residues. The J segment lost 3 bases and the V segment lost 3 bases, leaving 1 base of the junction unmatched. CDR1 and CDR2 (germline): DFQATT, SNEGSKA (reference sequence). In DNA form, the CDR3 reads TGCAGTGCTAGCGGGACTAAAGAGACCCAGTACTTC. As protein: CSASGTKETQYF.

This clonotype showed up many times. The chain is built from TRBV20-1 and TRBJ2-5; TRBD2 agrees at 8 bases. Germline-derived CDR1 and CDR2 are DFQATT and SNEGSKA (reference sequence). V dropped 6 bases and J dropped 4; count of bases not matched to a gene: 19. The CDR3 sequence is 17 residues long. The CDR3 reads CSATGSGGARSAETQYF. The CDR3 nucleotides read TGCAGTGCCACCGGATCGGGGGGGGCCCGGTCGGCAGAGACCCAGTACTTC.

The rearrangement uses TRBV25-1 and TRBJ2-3, with D tentatively TRBD1 (5 bases). Germline V gene lookup returns CDR1 MGHDK and CDR2 SYGVNS. The CDR3 runs 15 residues. V shed 6 bases and J shed 5 bases, with 18 bases lying between them. CDR3 protein: CASRVRDPSGDTQYF. The DNA for the CDR3 is TGTGCCAGCAGAGTCAGGGATCCCAGTGGAGATACGCAGTATTTT.

This clonotype was seen repeatedly, ten times or more. The rearrangement uses TRBV5-1 and TRBJ1-6; 7 bases line up with TRBD1. The CDR3 sequence is 14 residues long. With 0 bases clipped from V and 9 bases from J, the junction kept 3 bases outside the gene matches. From germline, CDR1 is SGHRS and CDR2 YFSETQ. As DNA, the CDR3 is TGCGCCAGCAGCTTGGGCAACAGGGGTTCACCCCTCCACTTT. Encoded protein: CASSLGNRGSPLHF.

This clonotype has a count of ten or more. J is TRBJ2-7 and V is TRBV12-3 or TRBV12-4; D could derive from TRBD1 or TRBD2 (6 bases each). V dropped 6 bases and J dropped 0 bases, with 15 bases sitting between them. The CDR3 length is 15 residues. CDR3 sequence reads: CASSPLRGHSYEQYF. In DNA form, the CDR3 reads TGTGCCAGCAGCCCCCTTCGGGGGCACTCCTACGAGCAGTACTTC.

Only a few counts were recorded for this clonotype. This chain connects TRBV20-1 to TRBJ2-7, with D perhaps TRBD2 (7 bases). This CDR3 region has 12 residues. Trimming removed 3 bases at V and 7 bases at J, with 13 bases between. Germline V gene data show CDR1 as DFQATT and CDR2 as SNEGSKA (reference sequence). The DNA for the CDR3 is TGCAGTGCTAGCGGGGGGCGGGAGGAGCAGTACTTC. Its translation: CSASGGREEQYF.

This rearrangement joins TRBV5-1 to TRBJ2-7; 14 bases match TRBD2. The CDR3 runs 17 residues. Germline values: CDR1 SGHRS, CDR2 YFSETQ. V lost 3 bases and J lost 2; bases outside the gene matches: 7. CDR3 amino acids: CASSWTSGGSNPYEQYF. CDR3 nucleotide sequence: TGCGCCAGCAGCTGGACTAGCGGGGGGTCCAATCCCTACGAGCAGTACTTC.

This chain links TRBV5-6 with TRBJ2-5; no clear D. This CDR3 region has 14 residues. Germline V CDR1 and CDR2: SGHDT, YYEEEE. V was pared by 1 base and J by 2 bases, with 9 bases between. The CDR3 here is CASSLRAAQETQYF. The CDR3 DNA is TGTGCCAGCAGCTTGCGGGCAGCTCAAGAGACCCAGTACTTC.

This clonotype was seen at least ten times. This chain joins TRBV20-1 and TRBJ2-2; 8 bases are shared with TRBD2. V shed 6 bases, J shed 4 bases, and the junction held 7 bases outside the gene matches. CDR1 is DFQATT and CDR2 is SNEGSKA in the germline V gene (reference sequence). This CDR3 comprises 14 residues. CDR3 protein: CSAPRGGRTGELFF. In DNA form, the CDR3 reads TGCAGTGCCCCTCGGGGGGGCCGCACCGGGGAGCTGTTTTTT.

The genes are TRBV5-1 and TRBJ2-6; tentatively, D is TRBD1 (6 bases). Germline V CDR1 and CDR2: SGHRS, YFSETQ. Trimming took 0 bases from V and 2 from J, leaving 15 bases between them. CDR3 length: 18 residues. CDR3 sequence (DNA): TGCGCCAGCAGCTTGGCCTTTGGTCAGGGGACTGGGGCCAACGTCCTGACTTTC. This translates into CASSLAFGQGTGANVLTF.

This chain links TRBV12-3 or TRBV12-4 with TRBJ2-5; the D gene could be TRBD1 or TRBD2 (6 bases each). CDR3 length: 16 amino acids. V was cut by 6 bases and J by 5 bases, with 22 bases left in between. CDR3 bases: TGTGCCAGCAGCCCGACGGGATTGGGGGCGGGGGAGACCCAGTACTTC. It yields the protein CASSPTGLGAGETQYF.

The table lists this clonotype with a few counts. The chain carries TRBV7-3 and TRBJ2-1, with D uncertain. CDR3 length: 13 amino acids. Germline V gene sequence: CDR1 SGHTA, CDR2 FQGTGA. Trimming left V 5 bases short and J 14 bases short, with 19 bases between. The chain's CDR3 is CASSPGPLFTEFF. CDR3 DNA sequence: TGTGCCAGCAGCCCCGGACCCCTATTTACTGAGTTCTTC.

The chain links TRBV12-3 or TRBV12-4 to TRBJ2-1, with 9 bases identical to TRBD2. CDR3 size: 14 residues. Losses at the gene ends were 6 bases for V and 9 bases for J; bases not matched to a gene: 9. CDR3 coding DNA: TGTGCCAGCAGCCTCAGCGGGGGGCGAGTTGAGCAGTTCTTC. It yields the protein CASSLSGGRVEQFF.

The rearrangement joins TRBV5-4 to TRBJ2-3, with D possibly TRBD2 on 6 matching bases. Germline CDR1 and CDR2: SGHNT and YYREEE (reference sequence). The CDR3 sequence is 16 residues long. V lost 0 bases, J lost 1 base, and 12 bases lay in between. The CDR3 is CASSLGLGRGTDTQYF. The CDR3 DNA follows: TGTGCCAGCAGCTTGGGGCTCGGGAGAGGCACAGATACGCAGTATTTT.

At least ten counts were recorded for this clonotype. V is TRBV29-1 and J is TRBJ2-1; TRBD2 aligns across 10 bases. The CDR3 length is 15 residues. V was clipped by 4 bases and J by 5 bases; unmatched bases: 8. Germline CDR1 is SQVTM and CDR2 is ANQGSEA. CDR3 residues: CSVGVAGGLDNEQFF. Here the CDR3 DNA reads TGCAGCGTTGGAGTAGCGGGGGGTCTAGACAATGAGCAGTTCTTC.